Below, 3 T cell receptor beta chains from the same sample are listed, as sequenced in a study of OX40 agonist ivuxolimab in advanced cancers. Sequencing used immunoSEQ multiplex PCR; TCRdb keeps in-frame clones, though not all of them. The repertoire has about 69,000 clones, around 87% of them found once; the top ten carry roughly a tenth. Sequences were derived from CD4+ or CD8+ T cells sorted from blood, sampled in a trial of the OX40 agonist ivuxolimab. The receptors shown here come from an adult with an advanced solid tumor such as melanoma, head and neck, liver or kidney cancer.

This chain connects TRBV7-2 to TRBJ2-3; TRBD2 agrees at 15 bases. The CDR3 is made up of 15 amino acids. V shed 5 bases, J shed 9 bases, and the junction held 6 bases outside the gene matches. The V gene's germline CDR1 is SGHTA and CDR2 FQGNSA. CDR3 sequence (DNA): TGTGCCAGCAGCGAATCCGGGACTAGCGGGAGGACGCAGTATTTT. Its protein product is CASSESGTSGRTQYF.

The V and J genes are TRBV18 and TRBJ2-3, with 14 bases matching TRBD2. The CDR3 consists of 17 residues. V shed 2 bases, J shed 2 bases, and the junction held 3 bases outside the gene matches. The V gene's germline CDR1 is KGHSH and CDR2 LQKENI. Here the CDR3 DNA reads TGTGCCAGCTCACCAGGACTAGCGGGAGGAAACACAGATACGCAGTATTTT. It specifies CASSPGLAGGNTDTQYF.

The chain employs TRBV28 and TRBJ2-7; 9 positions match TRBD1. The CDR3 loop spans 11 amino acids. V was clipped by 11 bases and J by 5 bases; unmatched bases: 4. CDR1 is MDHEN, CDR2 SYDVKM, per germline. CDR3 residues: CAGGQGNEQYF. CDR3 nucleotides: TGTGCCGGCGGACAGGGGAACGAGCAGTACTTC.